Listed below are T cell receptor beta chains from one sample, sequenced in a study of Graves' ophthalmopathy and Graves' hyperthyroidism. TCRdb reprocessed the multiplex PCR reads with MiXCR, giving one entry per CDR3 protein. The sample lists 900,000 to 1,200,000 distinct CDR3 sequences, less than 45% occurring once. The sample consisted of peripheral blood or thyroid tissue (not recorded which). These receptors were collected from an adult man with Graves' hyperthyroidism. Each CDR3 is given with its conserved first and last residue. The D gene is left open where the match is weak. Not all rows give a size; the values are once, few, many and, for expanded clones, a class.

v_gene	j_gene	d_gene	abundance	CDR3aa	CDR3nt
TRBV10-3	TRBJ2-5	TRBD2	-	CASLAGGPGETQYF	TGTGCCAGCCTTGCGGGGGGGCCAGGGGAGACCCAGTACTTC
TRBV20-1	TRBJ2-5	TRBD2	-	CSARLAGGGKTQYF	TGCAGTGCTAGACTAGCGGGAGGGGGAAAGACCCAGTACTTC
TRBV10-3	TRBJ1-4	TRBD1	-	CAISLGTGVEKLFF	TGTGCCATCAGCCTAGGGACAGGGGTCGAAAAACTGTTTTTT
TRBV4-1	TRBJ2-5	-	-	CASSQERVQQETQYF	TGCGCCAGCAGCCAAGAAAGGGTACAGCAAGAGACCCAGTACTTC
TRBV14	TRBJ1-2	-	many	CASSQDGLGYGYTF	TGTGCCAGCAGCCAAGATGGGTTGGGCTATGGCTACACCTTC
TRBV11-3	TRBJ2-5	TRBD1	once	CASSSGQGGSGEETQYF	TGTGCCAGCAGCTCAGGACAGGGGGGGAGCGGGGAAGAGACCCAGTACTTC
TRBV4-1	TRBJ2-5	-	many	CASSQDPGGGETQYF	TGCGCCAGCAGCCAAGATCCGGGTGGAGGAGAGACCCAGTACTTC
TRBV5-1	TRBJ2-7	-	many	CASSLAVTRYPNEQYF	TGCGCCAGCAGCTTGGCCGTGACTCGATACCCCAACGAGCAGTACTTC
TRBV12-3/TRBV12-4	TRBJ2-6	TRBD1	-	CASSSRTGSSGANVLTF	TGTGCCAGCAGTTCTCGGACAGGCAGCTCTGGGGCCAACGTCCTGACTTTC
TRBV20-1	TRBJ1-2	-	many	CSARGQPQEGYTF	TGCAGTGCTAGGGGCCAGCCCCAGGAAGGCTACACCTTC
TRBV7-2	TRBJ1-6	TRBD1	-	CASSLARTGNNSPLHF	TGTGCCAGCAGCTTAGCGCGGACAGGCAATAATTCACCCCTCCACTTT
TRBV10-3	TRBJ2-6	-	many	CAITSGPSGANVLTF	TGTGCCATCACGTCTGGCCCCTCTGGGGCCAACGTCCTGACTTTC
TRBV15	TRBJ1-2	-	many	CATSRPNDFGYTF	TGTGCCACCAGCAGGCCTAACGACTTCGGCTACACCTTC
TRBV7-9	TRBJ1-2	-	many	CASSSDLNYGYTF	TGTGCCAGCAGCTCGGATCTAAACTATGGCTACACCTTC
TRBV5-8	TRBJ2-7	-	many	CASSLGSGTTTYEQYF	TGTGCCAGCAGCTTGGGCTCCGGGACAACCACCTACGAGCAGTACTTC
TRBV5-1	TRBJ1-4	-	few	CASSRGFRMEKLFF	TGCGCCAGCAGCCGGGGGTTTCGAATGGAAAAACTGTTTTTT
TRBV7-6	TRBJ1-2	TRBD1	many	CASSSRTGGAEGYTF	TGTGCCAGCAGCTCCCGGACAGGGGGCGCGGAAGGCTACACCTTC
TRBV10-3	TRBJ2-5	-	many	CAISDAPTGETQYF	TGTGCCATCAGTGATGCCCCGACGGGAGAGACCCAGTACTTC
TRBV5-1	TRBJ1-1	-	many	CASSLSGEAEAFF	TGCGCCAGCAGCTTGTCAGGGGAGGCTGAAGCTTTCTTT
TRBV6-6	TRBJ1-5	-	-	CASSSGRGYQHF	TGTGCCAGCAGCTCGGGCAGGGGCTACCAGCATTTT
TRBV7-3	TRBJ2-7	TRBD2	-	CASSLISGGYDEQYF	TGTGCCAGCAGCCTTATATCGGGAGGTTACGACGAGCAGTACTTC
TRBV12-3/TRBV12-4	TRBJ2-5	-	few	CASREGLGNGGTQYF	TGTGCCAGCAGAGAGGGACTCGGTAATGGTGGGACCCAGTACTTC